This entry is about one T cell receptor beta chain. Authors' analysis steps: Amplified reference gene primers provided the basis for estimating nucleated cell counts. Generated by immunoSEQ multiplex PCR, the TCRdb table keeps only in-frame clones and is missing some. The DNA was the basis for D and trimming; V, J and clone size are from that table. Seen here are 140,000 to 150,000 clones, around 87% observed once, and the top ten hold approximately 6.5%. This sample is part of a study of blood T cell repertoires in COVID-19. Study overall: Acute and convalescent COVID-19 specimens originated in the United States, Italy and Spain. Sources were T cells, B-cell-depleted T cells, or PBMCs; the material itself was cDNA or gDNA.

CDR1 MNHEY and CDR2 SVGAGI come from the germline V gene. V lost 6 bases and J lost 7, with 18 bases in between. CDR3 length: 14 amino acids. The sample taken for sequencing was peripheral blood. This chain links TRBV6-5 with TRBJ2-5, with D unclear. The receptor was isolated from a man older than 75 with acute or convalescent COVID-19. As DNA, the CDR3 is TGTGCCAGCAGGTCCCGGGTTGCGGATCGGACCCAGTACTTC. It specifies CASRSRVADRTQYF.